What follows is one TCR beta chain and its context. This clone has only one observation. Its target antigen remains unknown. No base quality information exists; no much larger clone differs at one position. The entry originates in a study of long-term antiretroviral therapy in people with HIV (dated by TCRdb to about 2022). Study-level background: The earliest samples were collected approximately a decade before the 2015 WHO recommendation for immediate ART, a period when ART was typically delayed until CD4 counts fell. This retrospective serial study examined whether starting ART and sustained HIV suppression were associated with changes in the composition and diversity of the TRB repertoire in peripheral blood. A total of 150 to 200 cryopreserved PBMC samples came from 25 to 35 adults with confirmed HIV infection and were collected serially over a mean of approximately six years (range 1-12). Of the roughly 30 participants with HIV, 10 to 11 were female. No cross-contamination during QIAcube processing was shown when test extractions of a monoclonal T-cell line were performed alongside about 30 polyclonal samples.

The immunoSEQ hsTCRB v3.0 assay was used at survey level resolution to sequence the TRB variable region. A depth of roughly 35,000-50,000 T-cell genomes per sample was targeted for TRB sequencing. An Illumina MiSeq with a v3 150-cycle kit was used to sequence the pooled TRB libraries. The paper's processing steps were these. Analysis of repertoires was carried out in R inside a reproducible Nextflow workflow spanning QC, data transformation and analysis. LymphoSeq2, an R package for exploring AIRR-Seq data, was used to implement custom analyses. After excluding a few samples that yielded fewer than 5000 total TRB sequences, approximately 180 HIV repertoires remained for analysis. Among the roughly 200 retained HIV repertoires, 55 to 65 were collected before ART initiation and around 130 after ART initiation. Repertoires were downsampled to 5000 TRB nucleotide sequences, and summary statistics were averaged over 100 downsampling iterations. The analysis kept only TRB sequences whose CDR3 regions were at least seven amino acids long. Two measures captured diversity: a Shannon entropy-derived clonality score and the Gini coefficient. In the repertoire networks, any two of the top 5000 CDR3 amino acid sequences were linked whenever the two sequences differed by an edit distance of one. Antigen specificity groups and MHC restriction were predicted for TRB CDR3 amino acid sequences with GLIPH2. Known CMV, EBV, HIV or tissue antigen associations were flagged by matching CDR3 amino acid sequences against VDJdb and McPAS-TCR. Pre-ART, post-ART and control groups were compared with Wilcoxon signed-rank tests and Holm-Bonferroni correction. TCRdb limited this immuneACCESS table to in-frame rearrangements with V and J called. A share of clones is missing; checked studies link under half to unresolved V genes, and the rest is unexplained. That table furnishes V, J and clone size, whereas the DNA furnished D and trimming. This sample lists about 28,000 clones; around four fifths were detected once. The ten largest make up more than 7.5% of the sample.

Overall results and qualifications from the work: Owing to limited PBMC availability, only the TCR beta chain was sequenced, without alpha chain pairing. Starting ART was linked to a significant rise in TRB diversity, yet even after long-term ART the diversity remained significantly lower than in transplant donor controls. At every time point, the repertoire was dominated by expanded TRB clones first identified before ART initiation, although this dominance fluctuated and, in many PLHIV, declined after ART. The samples span the years 2004 to 2017, and the ART regimens used at that time may not be as effective as current regimens. Compared with controls, HIV repertoires had narrower CDR3 length ranges, and the network structure pointed to an antigen-experienced repertoire that shifted only slightly toward naive after ART. Because cell numbers in pre-ART samples were limited, unsorted PBMC were profiled instead of sorted CD4+ and CD8+ T cells. Inferences about post-ART repertoire changes are limited because no data were available on ART adherence, viral resistance or therapy changes.

Participants were included only if at least one PBMC sample before ART initiation and at least two post-ART samples were available. All participants with HIV were treated in the United States of America. Before DNA extraction, cryopreserved samples containing about 0.95-10 million PBMC were thawed and washed. At the time of the earliest PBMC sample, participants with HIV were aged between about 23 and 54 years. Per participant, PBMC samples came from 1-4 timepoints prior to ART initiation and 2-8 timepoints following ART initiation, for a median of 7 samples. Serial HIV viral load, CD4+ T-cell count, ART history and demographic data were obtained for every participant. Genomic DNA was extracted from unsorted PBMC with a Qiagen kit on a QIAcube, processed in batches of 12 samples. Sequences SQVTM (CDR1) and ANQGSEA (CDR2) are obtained from the germline V gene. Spanning cysteine to phenylalanine, the CDR3 consists of 14 amino acids. Only the CDR3 part of the read is kept: 42 bases, read in frame from the first base. Unmatched junction bases come to 8, with V trimmed by 4 bases and J by 3 bases.

The TCR comes from a man aged 30 to 45 with HIV. Sequenced here: unsorted PBMCs, sampled nearly 2.9 years after starting antiretroviral therapy. The chain is encoded by TRBV29-1 joined to TRBJ1-1; a stretch of 7 junction bases matches TRBD1. The CDR3 region: CSVGQGGGDTEAFF. The base sequence is TGCAGCGTTGGCCAGGGGGGTGGGGACACTGAAGCTTTCTTT.